The 21 T cell receptor beta chains below were found in one sample sequenced in a study of cytotoxic CD8 clonotypes in ibrutinib-treated CLL. Profiled with immunoSEQ multiplex PCR; TCRdb holds only in-frame clones, not every one. The sample records over 200,000 clones, 70% being singletons. Sequencing used PBMCs, obtained after 12 months of ibrutinib treatment. The receptors here all came from a human donor with chronic lymphocytic leukemia.

The chain recombines TRBV5-6 with TRBJ1-1; D is perhaps TRBD1 (6 bases). This CDR3 is 14 amino acids long. The V gene's germline CDR1 is SGHDT and CDR2 YYEEEE. Trimming took 7 bases from V and 4 from J, leaving 17 bases between them. The CDR3 DNA follows: TGTGCCAGCTTTCCCCTCAGGGGTGGCACTGAAGCTTTCTTT. It codes for CASFPLRGGTEAFF.

The V gene is TRBV30, the J gene TRBJ2-6; D unresolved. The CDR3 has 14 amino acids. CDR1 GTSNPN and CDR2 SVGIG come from the germline V gene (reference sequence). The CDR3, as DNA: TGTGCAGTAAGACGGTACTCTGGGGCCAACGTCCTGACTTTC. Amino acids: CAVRRYSGANVLTF.

In this sample, this clone turned up a few times. This rearrangement joins TRBV30 to TRBJ2-3; TRBD2 matches 11 bases. The CDR3 length is 14 residues. V was pared by 0 bases and J by 6 bases, with 2 bases of the junction left unmatched. In germline, CDR1 is GTSNPN, CDR2 SVGIG (reference sequence). This CDR3 is CAWSVASGRDTQYF. As DNA, the CDR3 is TGTGCCTGGAGTGTGGCTAGCGGGAGGGATACGCAGTATTTT. Combining the CDR3 with reference TRBV30 and TRBJ2-3 gives the whole variable domain SQTIHQWPATLVQPVGSPLSLECTVEGTSNPNLYWYRQAAGRGLQLLFYSVGIGQISSEVPQNLSASRPQDRQFILSSKKLLLSDSGFYLCAWSVASGRDTQYFGPGTRLTVL.

V and J are TRBV7-3 and TRBJ1-3, with TRBD1 identical over 10 bases. This CDR3 spans 16 amino acids. Unmatched junction bases numbered 10, after V lost 8 bases and J lost 3 bases. CDR1 is SGHTA, CDR2 FQGTGA, per germline. CDR3 region: CASRQGAKMDGNTIYF. The CDR3 region has the DNA TGTGCCAGCCGACAGGGGGCGAAGATGGATGGAAACACCATATATTTT. The complete variable domain, with remaining parts taken from reference TRBV7-3 and TRBJ1-3, reads GAGVSQTPSNKVTEKGKYVELRCDPISGHTALYWYRQSLGQGPEFLIYFQGTGAADDSGLPNDRFFAVRPEGSVSTLKIQRTERGDSAVYLCASRQGAKMDGNTIYFGEGSWLTVV.

The J gene is TRBJ2-3, the V gene TRBV20-1; no clear D gene. The CDR3 is 11 residues long. Germline lookup yields CDR1 DFQATT and CDR2 SNEGSKA (reference sequence). Trimming cost V 1 base and J 5 bases, with 4 bases left between them. The CDR3 DNA sequence: TGCAGTGCTAGAGCGGTAGATACGCAGTATTTT. This encodes CSARAVDTQYF.

The chain has TRBV9 and TRBJ1-6; D perhaps matches TRBD1 (5 bases). Germline V gene data show CDR1 as SGDLS and CDR2 as YYNGEE. The CDR3 consists of 16 residues. V gave up 0 bases and J gave up 3 bases, with 10 bases separating them. CDR3 loop: CASSVEGTHYNSPLHF. The CDR3 DNA reads TGTGCCAGCAGCGTAGAGGGGACCCACTATAATTCACCCCTCCACTTT.

CDR3 in DNA: TGTGCCAGCAGCCCCAGACTAGCGGGGCACAATGAGCAGTTCTTC. Its protein is CASSPRLAGHNEQFF. The rearrangement links TRBV9 to TRBJ2-1, with TRBD2 matching 11 bases. Germline CDR1 SGDLS, CDR2 YYNGEE. J gave up 5 bases and V 4 bases, and 5 bases lay outside the gene matches. The CDR3 totals 15 residues.

This chain connects TRBV6-5 to TRBJ1-2; 7 nucleotides line up with TRBD1. Germline lookup yields CDR1 MNHEY and CDR2 SVGAGI. The CDR3 covers 13 residues. V trimming: 2 bases; J trimming: 4 bases; junction bases outside the gene matches: 1. CDR3 sequence: CASSYTGVYGYTF. Here the CDR3 DNA reads TGTGCCAGCAGTTACACAGGGGTCTATGGCTACACCTTC.

This clone was observed a handful of times. The J gene is TRBJ2-7, the V gene TRBV5-1; TRBD2 matches at 8 bases. Germline loops: CDR1 SGHRS, CDR2 YFSETQ. This CDR3 region has 16 residues. J gave up 4 bases and V 0 bases, and 9 bases lay outside the gene matches. The CDR3 spells CASSLASGGERYEQYF. In DNA form, the CDR3 reads TGCGCCAGCAGCTTGGCGTCGGGAGGGGAGAGGTACGAGCAGTACTTC.

V is TRBV7-9 and J is TRBJ2-3; 9 bases map to TRBD2. With 6 bases clipped from V and 4 bases from J, the junction kept 5 bases outside the gene matches. The CDR3 is 14 residues long. Looked up from germline, CDR1 is SEHNR and CDR2 is FQNEAQ (reference sequence). The CDR3 is CASRVSGRADTQYF. The CDR3 region has the DNA TGTGCCAGCAGGGTTAGCGGGAGAGCAGATACGCAGTATTTT.

This chain joins TRBV30 and TRBJ2-7, with D uncertain. V lost 4 bases and J 6 bases, leaving 10 bases between the germline ends. The CDR3 loop spans 11 amino acids. Germline V gene lookup returns CDR1 GTSNPN and CDR2 SVGIG (reference sequence). Here the CDR3 DNA reads TGTGCCTGGAAAAGCGTGGGCGAGCAGTACTTC. Its protein is CAWKSVGEQYF.

V gene TRBV10-2 combines with J gene TRBJ2-1, with TRBD2 identical over 9 bases. The germline V gene encodes CDR1 WSHSY and CDR2 SAAADI. V was pared by 0 bases and J by 2 bases, with 11 bases of the junction left unmatched. The CDR3 length is 19 residues. CDR3 residues: CASSESMGAGGLTYNEQFF. As DNA, the CDR3 is TGCGCCAGCAGTGAGTCGATGGGAGCGGGGGGCCTCACCTACAATGAGCAGTTCTTC.

The chain carries TRBV7-6 and TRBJ1-2; tentative D call: TRBD1 (5 bases). The CDR3 sequence is 13 residues long. Trimming took off 5 bases at V and 6 bases at J, with 13 bases between the two ends. Germline CDR1 is SGHVS and CDR2 is FNYEAQ. CDR3 bases: TGTGCCAGCAGCAACGGGGCGGAGGATGGCTACACCTTC. This translates into CASSNGAEDGYTF.

The chain combines TRBV7-8 with TRBJ2-4; D possibly corresponds to TRBD2 (5 bases). This CDR3 is 16 amino acids long. Trimming cost V 2 bases and J 8 bases, with 19 bases left between them. The V gene's germline CDR1 is SGHVS and CDR2 FQNEAQ. CDR3 in amino acids: CASSLLFISPGDIQYF. The CDR3 region has the DNA TGTGCCAGCAGCTTACTCTTCATCTCCCCCGGGGACATTCAGTACTTC.

This clone was seen a few times. The chain recombines TRBV18 with TRBJ2-2, with D hard to call. The CDR3 sequence is 14 residues long. CDR1 and CDR2 from the germline V gene are KGHSH and LQKENI. Trimming shortened V by 3 bases and J by 2 bases, and 7 bases separated the two germline ends. CDR3 amino acids: CASSPSLNTGELFF. The CDR3 DNA follows: TGTGCCAGCTCACCTTCACTCAACACCGGGGAGCTGTTTTTT. Combining the CDR3 with reference TRBV18 and TRBJ2-2 gives the whole variable domain NAGVMQNPRHLVRRRGQEARLRCSPMKGHSHVYWYRQLPEEGLKFMVYLQKENIIDESGMPKERFSAEFPKEGPSILRIQQVVRGDSAAYFCASSPSLNTGELFFGEGSRLTVL.

For this clone: One end of the junction varies from germline; a read error may be responsible. The chain joins TRBV7-7 to TRBJ2-5; D may be TRBD2 (5 bases). Germline V gene lookup returns CDR1 SSHAT and CDR2 FNYEAQ (reference sequence). This CDR3 spans 14 amino acids. In DNA form, the CDR3 reads TGTGCTAGCAGCTTAGCGCTCGGGCTAGAGACCCAGTACTTC. Its translation: CASSLALGLETQYF.

The chain has TRBV30 and TRBJ2-6; D is unresolved. CDR1 and CDR2 from the germline V gene are GTSNPN and SVGIG (reference sequence). The CDR3 is 17 residues long. The ends were cut back, 2 bases at V and 0 bases at J, with 14 bases in the middle. DNA for the CDR3: TGTGCCTGGAGTTCCCGTGGGGTGCACTCTGGGGCCAACGTCCTGACTTTC. It is translated as CAWSSRGVHSGANVLTF.

The chain is built from TRBV6-1 and TRBJ2-6, with 7 bases fitting TRBD1. The CDR3 totals 15 residues. CDR1 and CDR2 from the germline V gene are MNHNS and SASEGT. Trimming removed 8 bases from V and 2 bases from J; junction bases left unmatched: 6. The CDR3 spells CASVRGQTGANVLTF. CDR3 nucleotide sequence: TGTGCCAGCGTAAGGGGGCAGACTGGGGCCAACGTCCTGACTTTC.

This chain links TRBV2 with TRBJ1-4; 8 bases match TRBD1. The V and J ends lost 4 bases and 5 bases, in that order; junction bases with no gene match: 6. Germline loops: CDR1 SNHLY, CDR2 FYNNEI. This CDR3 region has 15 residues. As DNA, the CDR3 is TGTGCCAGCAGTGGACAGGGGATGGCGAATGAAAAACTGTTTTTT. Encoded protein: CASSGQGMANEKLFF.

This sequence joins TRBV4-1 and TRBJ1-3; possible D gene TRBD1, 5 bases. V lost 4 bases to trimming and J lost 2 bases, with 27 bases between them. The CDR3 contains 20 residues. Germline V CDR1 and CDR2: MGHRA, YSYEKL. Here the CDR3 DNA reads TGCGCCAGCAGCCCGTCAGGGTCATACACGATAGGGGCCGCTGGAAACACCATATATTTT. It specifies CASSPSGSYTIGAAGNTIYF.

This clone was seen repeatedly, ten times or more. The chain joins TRBV6-5 to TRBJ2-7; D could derive from TRBD1 or TRBD2 (5 bases each). Trimming cost V 10 bases and J 10 bases, with 14 bases left between them. Germline V gene sequence: CDR1 MNHEY, CDR2 SVGAGI. This CDR3 has 10 amino acids. CDR3 protein: CATRDRPQYF. The CDR3 region has the DNA TGTGCCACTCGGGACCGTCCACAGTACTTC.